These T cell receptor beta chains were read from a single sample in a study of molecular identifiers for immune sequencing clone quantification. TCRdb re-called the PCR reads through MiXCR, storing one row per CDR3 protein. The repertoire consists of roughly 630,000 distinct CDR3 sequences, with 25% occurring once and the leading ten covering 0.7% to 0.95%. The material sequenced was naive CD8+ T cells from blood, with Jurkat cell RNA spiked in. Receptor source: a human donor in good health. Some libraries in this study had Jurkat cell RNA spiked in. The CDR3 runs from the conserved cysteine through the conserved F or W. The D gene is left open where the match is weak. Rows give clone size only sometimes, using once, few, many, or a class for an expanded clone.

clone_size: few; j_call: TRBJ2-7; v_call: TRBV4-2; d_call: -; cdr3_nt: TGTGCCAGCAGCCAAGATCCCGCGGCTGCCTACGAGCAGTACTTC; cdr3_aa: CASSQDPAAAYEQYF
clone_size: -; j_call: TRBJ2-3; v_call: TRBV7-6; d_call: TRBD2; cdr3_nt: TGTGCCAGCAGCTTAGCGGTCTTCCGGGGGGGCACAGATACGCAGTATTTT; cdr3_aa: CASSLAVFRGGTDTQYF
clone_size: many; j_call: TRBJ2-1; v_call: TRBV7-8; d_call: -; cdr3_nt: TGTGCCAGCAGCTTTAGCTCCGGGAGCCAAGCTGAGCAGTTCTTC; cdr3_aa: CASSFSSGSQAEQFF
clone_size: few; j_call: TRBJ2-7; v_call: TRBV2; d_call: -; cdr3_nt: TGTGCCAGCAGTGAAGAGGGCCCCGGGCCCTACGAGCAGTACTTC; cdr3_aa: CASSEEGPGPYEQYF
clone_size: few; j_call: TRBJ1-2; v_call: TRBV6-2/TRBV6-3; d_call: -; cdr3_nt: TGTGCCAGCAGAACCGGGACGGTGAACTATGGCTACACCTTC; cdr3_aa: CASRTGTVNYGYTF
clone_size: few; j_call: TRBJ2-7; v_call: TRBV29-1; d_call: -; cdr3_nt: TGCAGCGTTCAAGGGGCAAACTCCTACGAGCAGTACTTC; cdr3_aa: CSVQGANSYEQYF
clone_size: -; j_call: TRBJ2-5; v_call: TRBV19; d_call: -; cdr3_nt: TGTGCCAGTAGCCAGGGGACCCTAATGGAGACCCAGTACTTC; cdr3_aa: CASSQGTLMETQYF
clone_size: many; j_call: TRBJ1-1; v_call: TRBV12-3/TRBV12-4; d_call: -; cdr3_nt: TGTGCCAGCAGTTTGAAAAGAGATGAAGCTTTCTTT; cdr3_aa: CASSLKRDEAFF
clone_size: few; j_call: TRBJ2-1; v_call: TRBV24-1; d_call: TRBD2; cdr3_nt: TGTGCCACCAGTGAGTTAGCGGGCGAGAGCTCCTACAATGAGCAGTTCTTC; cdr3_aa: CATSELAGESSYNEQFF
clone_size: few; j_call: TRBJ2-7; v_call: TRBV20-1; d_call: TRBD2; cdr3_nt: TGCAGTGCTGCACGTAGCCCTTATGAGCGGGGAAGCTCCTACGAGCAGTACTTC; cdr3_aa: CSAARSPYERGSSYEQYF
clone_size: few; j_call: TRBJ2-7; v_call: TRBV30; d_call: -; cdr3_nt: TGTGCCTGGACCGGGACCGCCAGCTCCTACGAGCAGTACTTC; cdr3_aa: CAWTGTASSYEQYF
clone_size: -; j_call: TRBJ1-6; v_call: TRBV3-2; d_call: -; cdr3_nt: TGTGCCAGCAGCCAAGGGGGGAGCCTTAACAATTCACCCCTCCACTTT; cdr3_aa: CASSQGGSLNNSPLHF
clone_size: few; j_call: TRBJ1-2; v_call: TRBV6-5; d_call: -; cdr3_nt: TGTGCCAGCAGTAAATTCAAGGGTGGCTACACCTTC; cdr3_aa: CASSKFKGGYTF
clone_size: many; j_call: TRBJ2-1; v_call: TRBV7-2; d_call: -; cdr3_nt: TGTGCCAGCAGCTTAGGGTTCAATGAGCAGTTCTTC; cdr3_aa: CASSLGFNEQFF
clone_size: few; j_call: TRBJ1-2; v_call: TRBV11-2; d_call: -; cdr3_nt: TGTGCCAGCAGCTTAGATCAATACAGGGACAACTATGGCTACACCTTC; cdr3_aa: CASSLDQYRDNYGYTF
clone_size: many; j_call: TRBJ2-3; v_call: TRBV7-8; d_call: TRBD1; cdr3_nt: TGTGCCAGCAGCTTCTTCAGGGGGCAGAGCACAGATACGCAGTATTTT; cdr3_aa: CASSFFRGQSTDTQYF
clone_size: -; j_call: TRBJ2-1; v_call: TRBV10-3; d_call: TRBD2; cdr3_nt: TGTGCCATACGCTCCGCGGGGGATACCTACAATGAGCAGTTCTTC; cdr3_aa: CAIRSAGDTYNEQFF
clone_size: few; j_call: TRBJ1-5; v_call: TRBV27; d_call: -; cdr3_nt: TGTGCCAGCAGTTTAACCGCCGCGGGGCATCAGCCCCAGCATTTT; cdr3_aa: CASSLTAAGHQPQHF
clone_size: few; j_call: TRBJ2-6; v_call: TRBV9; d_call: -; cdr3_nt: TGTGCCAGCAGCGTGCTACCGGGACCCCTCTCTGGGGCCAACGTCCTGACTTTC; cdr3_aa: CASSVLPGPLSGANVLTF
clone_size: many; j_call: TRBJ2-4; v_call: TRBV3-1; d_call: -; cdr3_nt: TGTGCCAGCAGCCAAGATCCGGTCGGATCCCTAGCCAAAAACATTCAGTACTTC; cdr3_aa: CASSQDPVGSLAKNIQYF
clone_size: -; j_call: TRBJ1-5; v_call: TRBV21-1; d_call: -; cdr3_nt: TGTGCCAGCCTACTAATGGGATACGGACAGCAATACAATCAGCCCCAGCATTTT; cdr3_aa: CASLLMGYGQQYNQPQHF
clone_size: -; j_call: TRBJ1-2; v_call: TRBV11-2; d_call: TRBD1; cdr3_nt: TGTGCCAGCAGCCAGAGGGATCCAGGGGGTTTCTATGGCTACACCTTC; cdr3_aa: CASSQRDPGGFYGYTF
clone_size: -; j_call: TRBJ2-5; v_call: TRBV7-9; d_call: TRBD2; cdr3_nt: TGTGCCAGCAGCTCAGGGACTAGCGGGGGGTCGTACCAAGAGACCCAGTACTTC; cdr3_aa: CASSSGTSGGSYQETQYF
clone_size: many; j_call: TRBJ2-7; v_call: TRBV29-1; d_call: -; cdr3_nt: TGCAGCGTGGCGGCCGGGACTGCCTACGAGCAGTACTTC; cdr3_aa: CSVAAGTAYEQYF
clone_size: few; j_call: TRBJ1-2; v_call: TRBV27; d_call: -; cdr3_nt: TGTGCCAGCAGTTTAAGGGGGTCTGGCTACACCTTC; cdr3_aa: CASSLRGSGYTF
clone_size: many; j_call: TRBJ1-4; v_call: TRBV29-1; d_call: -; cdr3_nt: TGCAGCGTTGAATTCGGGAATGAAAAACTGTTTTTT; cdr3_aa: CSVEFGNEKLFF
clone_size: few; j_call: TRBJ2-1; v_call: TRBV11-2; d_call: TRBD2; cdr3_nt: TGTGCCAGCAGCTCCGTTAGCGGGGAGAAGTTCTTC; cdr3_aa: CASSSVSGEKFF
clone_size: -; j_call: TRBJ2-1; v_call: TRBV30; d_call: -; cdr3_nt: TGTGCCTGGATACAGGGGGGGTTCACCTACAATGAGCAGTTCTTC; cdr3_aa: CAWIQGGFTYNEQFF
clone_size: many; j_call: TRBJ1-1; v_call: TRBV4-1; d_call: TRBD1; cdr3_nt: TGCGCCAGCAGCCAAGGGCTGCTACAGGGGCGGGGGAACACTGAAGCTTTCTTT; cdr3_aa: CASSQGLLQGRGNTEAFF
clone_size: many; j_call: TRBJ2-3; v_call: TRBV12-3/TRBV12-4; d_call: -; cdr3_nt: TGTGCCAGCAGCTTGGATGGTAGCACAGATACGCAGTATTTT; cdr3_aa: CASSLDGSTDTQYF
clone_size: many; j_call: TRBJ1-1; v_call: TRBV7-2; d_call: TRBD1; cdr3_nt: TGTGCCAGCAGCTTAGGGGAGGGGGCGACCACTGAAGCTTTCTTT; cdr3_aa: CASSLGEGATTEAFF
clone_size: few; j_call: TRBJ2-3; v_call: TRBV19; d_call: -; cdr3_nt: TGTGCCAGTAGTATAGTAACGGGGGATACGCAGTATTTT; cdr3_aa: CASSIVTGDTQYF
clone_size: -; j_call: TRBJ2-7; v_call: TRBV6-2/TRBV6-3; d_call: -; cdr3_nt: TGTGCCAGCGGCTACGACTACGAGCAGTACTTC; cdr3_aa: CASGYDYEQYF
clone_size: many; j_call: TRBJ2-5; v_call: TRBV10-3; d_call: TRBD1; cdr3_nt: TGTGCCATCAGTGAGAAGGTCGAGGGACAGGAAGAGACCCAGTACTTC; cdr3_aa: CAISEKVEGQEETQYF
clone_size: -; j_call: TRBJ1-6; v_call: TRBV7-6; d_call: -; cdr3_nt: TGTGCCAGCAGCTTAGACCGGGGAATCGATTCACCCCTCCACTTT; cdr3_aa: CASSLDRGIDSPLHF
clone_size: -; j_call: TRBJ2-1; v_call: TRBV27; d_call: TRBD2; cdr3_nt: TGTGCCCGCCGTTCCCAGCCCGCGCGGCGGGGGAATGCGCAGTTCTTC; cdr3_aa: CARRSQPARRGNAQFF
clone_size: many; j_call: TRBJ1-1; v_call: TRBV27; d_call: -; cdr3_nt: TGTGCCAGCAAAAAATCCCAAGGGGCCGCTACTGAAGCTTTCTTT; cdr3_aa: CASKKSQGAATEAFF
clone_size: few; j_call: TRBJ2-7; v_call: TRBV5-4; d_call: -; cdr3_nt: TGTGCCAGCAGCTCGACGGGGGGCAGGGCCTACGAGCAGTACTTC; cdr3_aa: CASSSTGGRAYEQYF
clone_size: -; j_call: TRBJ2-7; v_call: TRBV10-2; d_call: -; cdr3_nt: TGCGCCCGCAGTGAGTTCACAGAGTACTACGAGCAGTACTTC; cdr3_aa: CARSEFTEYYEQYF
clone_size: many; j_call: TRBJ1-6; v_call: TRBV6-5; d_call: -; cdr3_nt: TGTGCCAGCAGTTACCGAGAGATATCTTCACCCCTCCACTTT; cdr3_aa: CASSYREISSPLHF
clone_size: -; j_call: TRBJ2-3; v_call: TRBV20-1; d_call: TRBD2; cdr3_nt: TGCAGTGCTAGCTATGGACTAGCGGGAGGTCGGGATACGCAGTATTTT; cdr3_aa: CSASYGLAGGRDTQYF
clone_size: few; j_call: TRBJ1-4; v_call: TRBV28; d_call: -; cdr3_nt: TGTGCCAGCAGTCAGGGACTACGGCCGGCAACTAATGAAAAACTGTTTTTT; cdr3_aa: CASSQGLRPATNEKLFF
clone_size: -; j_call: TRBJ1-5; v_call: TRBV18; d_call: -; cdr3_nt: TGTGCCATCACAGATGGAGAGGGTCCCCAGCATTTT; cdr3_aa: CAITDGEGPQHF
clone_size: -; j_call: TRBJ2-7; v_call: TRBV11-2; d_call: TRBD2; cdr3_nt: TGTGCCAGCAGCGACAGACTAGCGGGGGCTGCCTGGATCGACGAGCAGTACTTC; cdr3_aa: CASSDRLAGAAWIDEQYF
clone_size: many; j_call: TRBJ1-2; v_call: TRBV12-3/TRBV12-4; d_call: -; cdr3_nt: TGTGCCAGCAGTTTCGGAACAGTCTATGGCTACACCTTC; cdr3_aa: CASSFGTVYGYTF
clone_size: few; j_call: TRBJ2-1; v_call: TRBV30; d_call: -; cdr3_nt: TGTGCCTGGAGTGTAGAGTCAACCTACAATGAGCAGTTCTTC; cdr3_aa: CAWSVESTYNEQFF
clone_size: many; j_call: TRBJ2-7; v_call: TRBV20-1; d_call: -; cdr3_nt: TGCAGTGCTAGGTACGGAACCCCCTACGAGCAGTACTTC; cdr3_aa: CSARYGTPYEQYF
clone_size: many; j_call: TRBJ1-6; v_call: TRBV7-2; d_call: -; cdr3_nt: TGTGCCAGCAGTCTTATCCCAGGGAGCTCCTATAATTCACCCCTCCACTTT; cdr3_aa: CASSLIPGSSYNSPLHF
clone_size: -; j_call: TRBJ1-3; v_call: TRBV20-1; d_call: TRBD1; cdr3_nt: TGCAGTGCAAGGACAGGGGGCCCTCAAGGCTCTGGAAACACCATATATTTT; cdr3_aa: CSARTGGPQGSGNTIYF
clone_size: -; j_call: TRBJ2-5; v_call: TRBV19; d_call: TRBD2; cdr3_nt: TGTGCCAGTAGTCAGACTAGCGGGGGGGCCTTTGAGACCCAGTACTTC; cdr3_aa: CASSQTSGGAFETQYF
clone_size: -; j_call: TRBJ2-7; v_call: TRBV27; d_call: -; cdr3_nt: TGTGCCAGCAGTCCATCCTGGGGGGAGGGGGCCTACGAGCAGTACTTC; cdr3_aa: CASSPSWGEGAYEQYF
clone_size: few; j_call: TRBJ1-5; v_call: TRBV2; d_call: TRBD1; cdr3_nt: TGTGCCAGCAGTTCCGGGACAGGGTCAGAGATCGGCAATCAGCCCCAGCATTTT; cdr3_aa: CASSSGTGSEIGNQPQHF
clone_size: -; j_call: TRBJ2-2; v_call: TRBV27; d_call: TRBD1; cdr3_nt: TGTGCCAGCAGGGTTCGAGGGGGCGGTGGGGAGCTGTTTTTT; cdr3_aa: CASRVRGGGGELFF
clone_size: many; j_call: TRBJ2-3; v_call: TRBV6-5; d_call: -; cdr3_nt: TGTGCCAGCAGTTACACAGGAACCACAGATACGCAGTATTTT; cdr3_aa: CASSYTGTTDTQYF
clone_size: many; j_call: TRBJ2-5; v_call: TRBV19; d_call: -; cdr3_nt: TGTGCCAGCGGGGACGAACAAGAGACCCAGTACTTC; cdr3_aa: CASGDEQETQYF
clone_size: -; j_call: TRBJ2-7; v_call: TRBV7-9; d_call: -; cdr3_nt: TGTGCCAGCAGCAATTCGGGGGCTGACGAGCAGTACTTC; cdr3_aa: CASSNSGADEQYF
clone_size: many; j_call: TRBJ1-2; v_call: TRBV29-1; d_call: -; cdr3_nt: TGCAGCGTTGAAGTAGACTATGGCTACACCTTC; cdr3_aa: CSVEVDYGYTF
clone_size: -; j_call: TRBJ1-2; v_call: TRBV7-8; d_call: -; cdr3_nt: TGTGCCAGCAGCCCGTCTGTTAATGGCTACGCCTTC; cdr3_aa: CASSPSVNGYAF
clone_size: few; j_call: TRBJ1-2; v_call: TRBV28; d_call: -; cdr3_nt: TGTGCCGGCAGTCCCCCCCGGGCAGGTCTGAGTGGCTACACCTTC; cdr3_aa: CAGSPPRAGLSGYTF